Listed here are 30 T cell receptor beta chains from one sample, sequenced in a study of vaccination and CD4 T cells after COVID-19. Treatment here: roughly 11-day PBMC culture with coronavirus spike peptide pools or control peptides (ViraFEST assay). Antigen specificity for these receptors is unknown. The Oncomine TCR Beta short-read assay sequenced DNA from cultured CD4+ T cells. A single record per CDR3 protein comes from TCRdb applying MiXCR to the PCR reads. Of 10,000 to 15,000 distinct CDR3 sequences in the sample, about 74% are singletons; the top ten hold roughly 31%. Sequenced material: CD4+ T cells from blood, cultured in vitro. These receptors came from a human donor who had recovered from COVID-19.

V and J are TRBV20-1 and TRBJ1-1; weak D call: TRBD1 (6 bases). V was shortened by 5 bases and J by 3 bases, with 10 bases between the two germline ends. The CDR3 runs to 12 residues. Germline V CDR1 and CDR2: DFQATT, SNEGSKA (reference sequence). CDR3 in amino acids: CSAGRQDTEAFF. The CDR3 DNA is TGCAGTGCTGGCAGACAGGACACTGAAGCTTTCTTT.

This clonotype was seen just once. The gene calls are TRBV11-3 and TRBJ2-6; no clear D gene. This CDR3 has 14 amino acids. The V gene's germline CDR1 is SGHNT and CDR2 YENEEA. The V gene lost 5 bases and the J gene lost 0 bases, with 5 bases spanning the gap. The CDR3, as DNA: TGTGCCAGCAGCAGGAGCTCTGGGGCCAACGTCCTGACTTTC. It translates to CASSRSSGANVLTF.

The genes are TRBV20-1 and TRBJ2-7, with 10 bases identical to TRBD2. The germline gives CDR1 DFQATT, CDR2 SNEGSKA (reference sequence). This CDR3 has 16 residues. V was clipped by 4 bases and J by 6 bases; unmatched bases: 15. CDR3: CSAITQGLAAIGEQYF. The CDR3, as DNA: TGCAGTGCTATAACACAAGGACTAGCGGCAATCGGCGAGCAGTACTTC.

The chain links TRBV7-8 to TRBJ2-5; D not certain. Germline V CDR1 and CDR2: SGHVS, FQNEAQ. This CDR3 comprises 15 residues. V was trimmed by 3 bases and J by 5 bases, leaving 16 bases between them. DNA of the CDR3: TGTGCCAGCAGCTTCACCCGGGCCACCCGGGAGACCCAGTACTTC. It specifies CASSFTRATRETQYF.

The chain employs TRBV7-2 and TRBJ1-6; D possibly corresponds to TRBD1 (5 bases). CDR1 and CDR2 (germline): SGHTA, FQGNSA. Trimming removed 5 bases at V and 7 bases at J, with 15 bases between. The CDR3 runs 15 residues. CDR3 sequence reads: CASSLDSLWNSPLHF. CDR3 in DNA: TGTGCCAGCAGCCTAGACAGTTTGTGGAATTCACCCCTCCACTTT.

This clonotype was seen more than once but under ten times. This chain uses TRBV27 with TRBJ2-2; 10 nucleotides line up with TRBD2. V trimming: 6 bases; J trimming: 7 bases; junction bases outside the gene matches: 5. CDR1 is MNHEY, CDR2 SMNVEV, per germline (reference sequence). The length of the CDR3 is 14 residues. CDR3 residues: CASRLLAGLGELFF. In DNA form, the CDR3 reads TGTGCCAGCAGGCTACTAGCGGGACTCGGGGAGCTGTTTTTT.

This clonotype was counted only a few times. The chain uses TRBV21-1 and TRBJ1-1. TRBV21-1 is a pseudogene. The CDR3 totals 12 residues. The CDR3 loop is CASSGWNTEAFF. The DNA for the CDR3 is TGTGCCAGCAGCGGCTGGAACACTGAAGCTTTCTTT.

This clonotype was observed a single time. The chain has TRBV27 and TRBJ2-4; 7 nucleotides match TRBD2. Trimming at V came to 2 bases and at J to 7 bases, leaving 8 bases not matched to a gene. The CDR3 spans 15 residues. Germline V gene data show CDR1 as MNHEY and CDR2 as SMNVEV (reference sequence). CDR3 nucleotide sequence: TGTGCCAGCAGTTTAGGGGCGGGAGAGGGGAACATTCAGTACTTC. This gives the protein CASSLGAGEGNIQYF.

V gene TRBV19 combines with J gene TRBJ1-5; D uncertain. Germline V gene data show CDR1 as LNHDA and CDR2 as SQIVND (reference sequence). This CDR3 is built from 15 residues. V gave up 6 bases and J gave up 1 base, with 13 bases separating them. CDR3 bases: TGTGCCAGTAGCTACATCAGTAAAAGCAATCAGCCCCAGCATTTT. Amino acid sequence: CASSYISKSNQPQHF. Complete variable domain (other parts from reference TRBV19 and TRBJ1-5): DGGITQSPKYLFRKEGQNVTLSCEQNLNHDAMYWYRQDPGQGLRLIYYSQIVNDFQKGDIAEGYSVSREKKESFPLTVTSAQKNPTAFYLCASSYISKSNQPQHFGDGTRLSIL.

The rearrangement uses TRBV5-1 and TRBJ2-7; a possible D gene is TRBD2 (5 bases). Germline CDR1 reads SGHRS; CDR2 reads YFSETQ. The CDR3 is 13 amino acids. V lost 7 bases to trimming and J lost 3 bases, with 14 bases between them. CDR3 bases: TGCGCCAGCCGAGGGCAGCTTGGCTACGAGCAGTACTTC. Translating gives CASRGQLGYEQYF.

The chain combines TRBV4-3 with TRBJ1-2; D is unclear. The V gene lost 0 bases and the J gene lost 8 bases, with 13 bases spanning the gap. The CDR3 is 14 amino acids. CDR1 is LGHNA, CDR2 YSLEER, per germline. The CDR3 loop is CASSQDTIGVGYTF. In DNA form, the CDR3 reads TGCGCCAGCAGCCAAGATACAATCGGCGTCGGCTACACCTTC.

This chain links TRBV7-2 with TRBJ1-1; TRBD1 matches 9 bases. The germline CDR1 and CDR2 sequences are SGHTA and FQGNSA. The CDR3 spans 15 residues. J was trimmed by 5 bases and V by 5 bases; bases with no gene match: 9. CDR3 residues: CASSAYRGQGTEAFF. DNA for the CDR3: TGTGCCAGCAGCGCTTACAGGGGGCAGGGGACTGAAGCTTTCTTT.

The J gene is TRBJ1-1, the V gene TRBV27, with 7 nucleotides matching TRBD1. CDR3 length: 13 residues. The junction had 11 bases not matched to a gene; V was cut back by 8 bases and J by 8 bases. Germline V lookup: CDR1 MNHEY, CDR2 SMNVEV (reference sequence). This chain's CDR3 is CASGPRAGQEAFF. The CDR3 bases are TGTGCCAGCGGACCTAGGGCGGGACAGGAAGCTTTCTTT.

V usage is TRBV6-1 and J usage is TRBJ1-3; TRBD1 aligns across 9 bases. This CDR3 is 15 amino acids long. The V gene end was trimmed by 6 bases and the J gene end by 3 bases; junction bases not matched to a gene: 6. Germline V lookup: CDR1 MNHNS, CDR2 SASEGT. In nucleotides, the CDR3 is TGTGCCAGCAGATCCGGGACAGGGAATGGAAACACCATATATTTT. Translated, it gives CASRSGTGNGNTIYF.

This clonotype came up once. The chain employs TRBV11-3 and TRBJ2-3, with unresolved D. V lost 3 bases and J lost 0, with 7 bases in between. Germline CDR1 and CDR2: SGHNT and YENEEA. The CDR3 runs to 14 residues. CDR3 in amino acids: CASSLSRSTDTQYF. The CDR3 DNA follows: TGTGCCAGCAGCTTGTCGCGAAGCACAGATACGCAGTATTTT.

The chain combines TRBV20-1 with TRBJ2-7, with D possibly matching TRBD1 (5 bases). The end of the DNA aligns better with TRBJ2-5, so the J call may be wrong. Germline CDR1 is DFQATT and CDR2 is SNEGSKA (reference sequence). This CDR3 spans 14 amino acids. The CDR3 here is CSANVGRGQETQYF. CDR3 nucleotides: TGCAGTGCTAATGTCGGTAGGGGACAAGAGACCCAGTACTTC.

The V and J genes are TRBV20-1 and TRBJ1-1; D unresolved. The V gene lost 6 bases and the J gene lost 5 bases, with 13 bases spanning the gap. Germline V gene sequence: CDR1 DFQATT, CDR2 SNEGSKA (reference sequence). The CDR3 covers 12 residues. CDR3 residues: CSAPRRGTEAFF. The CDR3 coding sequence is TGCAGTGCGCCCCGACGTGGAACTGAAGCTTTCTTT.

J is TRBJ2-1 and V is TRBV7-9, with 9 bases aligning to TRBD2. This CDR3 contains 19 residues. Germline CDR1 is SEHNR and CDR2 is FQNEAQ (reference sequence). The V segment lost 1 base and the J segment 3 bases; nucleotides outside the gene matches: 13. The CDR3 loop is CASSLGQGTGLAGYNEQFF. In DNA form, the CDR3 reads TGTGCCAGCAGCTTAGGACAGGGAACGGGACTAGCAGGCTACAATGAGCAGTTCTTC.

This clonotype was counted a few times. The chain combines TRBV20-1 with TRBJ2-2; a weak D match, TRBD2 (6 bases). Germline V gives CDR1 DFQATT, CDR2 SNEGSKA (reference sequence). Deletions cut 2 bases from V and 5 bases from J, with 12 bases between. This CDR3 has 14 residues. The CDR3 loop is CSARRSGETGELFF. CDR3 bases: TGCAGTGCTAGACGTAGCGGAGAAACCGGGGAGCTGTTTTTT.

The rearrangement links TRBV6-5 to TRBJ1-1, with 7 bases matching TRBD1. The CDR3 length is 17 residues. J was trimmed by 5 bases and V by 2 bases; bases with no gene match: 14. Germline loops: CDR1 MNHEY, CDR2 SVGAGI. CDR3 sequence reads: CASSYTFWNRGGTEAFF. The CDR3 region has the DNA TGTGCCAGCAGTTACACCTTTTGGAACAGGGGTGGAACTGAAGCTTTCTTT.

The chain joins TRBV19 to TRBJ2-5; TRBD1 agrees at 9 bases. The V and J ends lost 1 base and 4 bases, in that order; junction bases with no gene match: 4. CDR3 length equals 15 residues. Germline V gene data show CDR1 as LNHDA and CDR2 as SQIVND (reference sequence). Here the CDR3 DNA reads TGTGCCAGTAGTATAGGAAGGACAGGGGTAGAGACCCAGTACTTC. This encodes CASSIGRTGVETQYF. The entire variable domain, with the rest obtained from reference TRBV19 and TRBJ2-5, is as follows: DGGITQSPKYLFRKEGQNVTLSCEQNLNHDAMYWYRQDPGQGLRLIYYSQIVNDFQKGDIAEGYSVSREKKESFPLTVTSAQKNPTAFYLCASSIGRTGVETQYFGPGTRLLVL.

This chain links TRBV6-1 with TRBJ2-1; 11 bases fit TRBD2. The CDR3 is 16 amino acids. Looked up from germline, CDR1 is MNHNS and CDR2 is SASEGT. With V trimmed by 5 bases and J by 7 bases, 10 bases remained unmatched. The CDR3 reads CASSIHTSGRLNEQFF. CDR3 sequence (DNA): TGTGCCAGCAGTATACATACTAGCGGGAGATTGAATGAGCAGTTCTTC.

The chain is built from TRBV6-4 and TRBJ2-3, with 7 bases fitting TRBD2. The CDR3 has 14 amino acids. From germline, CDR1 is MRHNA and CDR2 SNTAGT. The V and J ends lost 6 bases and 4 bases, in that order; junction bases with no gene match: 7. The CDR3 sequence is CASRPAGNADTQYF. The DNA for the CDR3 is TGTGCCAGCAGACCAGCGGGAAACGCAGATACGCAGTATTTT.

This chain links TRBV7-2 with TRBJ1-1, with D unresolved. The germline V gene encodes CDR1 SGHTA and CDR2 FQGNSA. The CDR3 is 15 residues long. Trimming pared 5 bases from V and 1 base from J, leaving 14 bases between. The chain's CDR3 is CASSPHWAENTEAFF. DNA for the CDR3: TGTGCCAGCAGCCCCCATTGGGCAGAGAACACTGAAGCTTTCTTT.

In its sample, this clonotype was seen once. V gene TRBV20-1 combines with J gene TRBJ2-1, with TRBD2 matching over 8 bases. The CDR3 is 14 amino acids. V shed 5 bases and J 4 bases; nucleotides not matched to a gene: 7. Germline CDR1 DFQATT, CDR2 SNEGSKA (reference sequence). As DNA, the CDR3 is TGCAGTGCTCCCCGGGCTAGCGGGTACAATGAGCAGTTCTTC. As protein: CSAPRASGYNEQFF.

A single count supports this clonotype. The V and J genes are TRBV6-5 and TRBJ1-3; the D is unclear. With 0 bases removed from V and 4 bases from J, the gap between germline ends came to 13 bases. Germline CDR1 and CDR2: MNHEY and SVGAGI. The CDR3 length is 16 residues. CDR3 coding DNA: TGTGCCAGCAGTTACTCGCGTAGAGGGTCGGGAAACACCATATATTTT. This translates into CASSYSRRGSGNTIYF.

The gene calls are TRBV20-1 and TRBJ2-1; 10 bases align to TRBD2. Per the germline V gene, CDR1 is DFQATT and CDR2 is SNEGSKA (reference sequence). This CDR3 has 14 amino acids. Trimming took 5 bases from V and 6 from J; bases not matched to a gene: 7. CDR3 loop: CSAGASGSLNEQFF. The CDR3 nucleotides read TGCAGTGCTGGGGCTAGCGGGAGTCTCAATGAGCAGTTCTTC.

The CDR3 here is CASSVQGARNGYTF. The CDR3, as DNA: TGTGCCAGCTCCGTCCAGGGGGCGCGAAATGGCTACACCTTC. This chain joins TRBV12-3 or TRBV12-4 and TRBJ1-2; 8 positions agree with TRBD1. Trimming removed 8 bases from V and 6 bases from J; junction bases left unmatched: 11. CDR3 length: 14 amino acids.

This clonotype was observed a few times. The chain carries TRBV20-1 and TRBJ1-2, with TRBD1 as a possible D gene (6 bases). Germline lookup yields CDR1 DFQATT and CDR2 SNEGSKA (reference sequence). With 5 bases removed from V and 4 bases from J, the gap between germline ends came to 8 bases. The CDR3 runs 11 residues. The CDR3: CSAPGVYGYTF. DNA of the CDR3: TGCAGTGCTCCAGGGGTCTATGGCTACACCTTC.

V and J are TRBV7-8 and TRBJ1-2; D not certain. Trimming removed 2 bases at V and 4 bases at J, with 11 bases between. The length of the CDR3 is 14 residues. CDR1 and CDR2 (germline): SGHVS, FQNEAQ. CDR3 protein: CASSLLLGPYGYTF. The CDR3 bases are TGTGCCAGCAGCTTATTACTGGGCCCCTATGGCTACACCTTC. The full variable domain, its missing parts supplied by reference TRBV7-8 and TRBJ1-2, is GAGVSQSPRYKVAKRGQDVALRCDPISGHVSLFWYQQALGQGPEFLTYFQNEAQLDKSGLPSDRFFAERPEGSVSTLKIQRTQQEDSAVYLCASSLLLGPYGYTFGSGTRLTVV.